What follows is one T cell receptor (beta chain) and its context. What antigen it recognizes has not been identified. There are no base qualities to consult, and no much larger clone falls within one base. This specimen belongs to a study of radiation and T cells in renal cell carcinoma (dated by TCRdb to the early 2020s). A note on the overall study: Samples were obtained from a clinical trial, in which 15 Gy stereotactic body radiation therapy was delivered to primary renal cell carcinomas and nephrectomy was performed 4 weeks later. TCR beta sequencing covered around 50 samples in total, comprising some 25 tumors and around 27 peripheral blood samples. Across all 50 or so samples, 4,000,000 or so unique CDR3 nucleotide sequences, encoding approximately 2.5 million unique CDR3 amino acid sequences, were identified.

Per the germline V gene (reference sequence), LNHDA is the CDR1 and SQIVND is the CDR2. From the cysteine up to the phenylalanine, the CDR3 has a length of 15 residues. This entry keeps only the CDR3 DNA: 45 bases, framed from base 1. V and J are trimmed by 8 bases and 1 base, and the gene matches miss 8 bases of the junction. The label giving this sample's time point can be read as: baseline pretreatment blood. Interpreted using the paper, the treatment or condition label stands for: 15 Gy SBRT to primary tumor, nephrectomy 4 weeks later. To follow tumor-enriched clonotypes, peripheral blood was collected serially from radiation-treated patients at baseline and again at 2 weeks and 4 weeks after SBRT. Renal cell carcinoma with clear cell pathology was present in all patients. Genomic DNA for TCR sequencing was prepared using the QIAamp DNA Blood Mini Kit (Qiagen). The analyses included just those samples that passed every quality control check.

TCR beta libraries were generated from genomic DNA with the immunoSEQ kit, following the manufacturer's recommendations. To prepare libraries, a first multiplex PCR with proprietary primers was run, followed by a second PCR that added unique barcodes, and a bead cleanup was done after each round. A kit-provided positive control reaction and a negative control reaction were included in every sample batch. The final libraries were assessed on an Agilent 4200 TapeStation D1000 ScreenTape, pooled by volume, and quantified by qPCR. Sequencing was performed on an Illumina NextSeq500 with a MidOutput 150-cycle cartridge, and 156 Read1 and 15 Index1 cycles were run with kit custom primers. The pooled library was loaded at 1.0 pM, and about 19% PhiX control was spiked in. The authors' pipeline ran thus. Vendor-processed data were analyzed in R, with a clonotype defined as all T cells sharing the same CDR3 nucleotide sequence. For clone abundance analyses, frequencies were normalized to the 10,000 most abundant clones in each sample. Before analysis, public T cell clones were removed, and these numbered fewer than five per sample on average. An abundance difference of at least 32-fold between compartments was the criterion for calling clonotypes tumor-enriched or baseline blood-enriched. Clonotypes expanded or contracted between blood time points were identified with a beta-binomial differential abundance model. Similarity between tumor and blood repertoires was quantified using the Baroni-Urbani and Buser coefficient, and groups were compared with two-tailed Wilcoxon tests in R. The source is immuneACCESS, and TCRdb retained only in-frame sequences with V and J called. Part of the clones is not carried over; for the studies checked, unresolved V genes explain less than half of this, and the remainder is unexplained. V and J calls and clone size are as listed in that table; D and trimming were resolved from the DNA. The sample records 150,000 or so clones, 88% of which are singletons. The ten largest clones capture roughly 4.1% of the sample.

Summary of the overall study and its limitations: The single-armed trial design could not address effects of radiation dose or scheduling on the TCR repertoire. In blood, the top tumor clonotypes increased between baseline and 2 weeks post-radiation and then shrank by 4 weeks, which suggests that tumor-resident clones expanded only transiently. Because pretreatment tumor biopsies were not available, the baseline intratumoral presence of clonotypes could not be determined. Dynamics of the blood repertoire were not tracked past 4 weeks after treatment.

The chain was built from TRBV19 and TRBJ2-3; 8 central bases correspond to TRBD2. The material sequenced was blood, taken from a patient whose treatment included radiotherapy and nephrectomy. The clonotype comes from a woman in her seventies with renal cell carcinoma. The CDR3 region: CASYGGAFGTDTQYF. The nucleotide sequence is TGTGCCAGTTACGGGGGGGCCTTTGGCACAGATACGCAGTATTTT.